One and the same sample provided the 25 T cell receptor beta chains below, sequenced in a study of T cells in Graves' hyperthyroidism and ophthalmopathy. TCR beta CDR3 regions were amplified from RNA transcripts. The study used the HTBI primer set for a first-round RT-PCR of the TCR CDR3. MiXCR, run by TCRdb on the multiplex PCR reads, gives a single entry per CDR3 protein. The sample holds 500,000 to 550,000 distinct CDR3 sequences, 20% to 25% seen once. The sample taken for sequencing was blood. These TCRs come from a man younger than 30 with Graves' hyperthyroidism.

This clonotype has a handful of counts. The chain joins TRBV12-3 or TRBV12-4 to TRBJ1-2, with D perhaps TRBD1 (5 bases). Trimming took 3 bases from V and 1 from J, leaving 12 bases between them. CDR3 length equals 15 residues. CDR3 nucleotides: TGTGCCAGCAGTTTGACAGAAGGTCTTAACTATGGCTACACCTTC. Its protein product is CASSLTEGLNYGYTF.

This clonotype was seen more than once but under ten times. The rearrangement joins TRBV4-1 to TRBJ1-1; TRBD1 might be the D (6 bases). The CDR3 sequence is 16 residues long. Germline CDR1 and CDR2: MGHRA and YSYEKL. V lost 0 bases, J lost 1 base, and 12 bases lay in between. CDR3 coding DNA: TGCGCCAGCAGCCAAGATCTCGGCAGGGGGAACACTGAAGCTTTCTTT. This sequence encodes CASSQDLGRGNTEAFF.

This clonotype has at least ten counts. This chain joins TRBV12-3 or TRBV12-4 and TRBJ1-5; D gene unclear. The CDR3 length is 14 residues. V was cut by 5 bases and J by 0 bases, with 8 bases left in between. This CDR3 reads CASSASDSNQPQHF. CDR3 nucleotides: TGTGCCAGCAGTGCATCAGATAGCAATCAGCCCCAGCATTTT.

This clonotype occurred many times. CDR3 coding DNA: TGTGCCAGCAGCGTCGACGGGGGGACTGAAGCTTTCTTT. Protein: CASSVDGGTEAFF. The V gene is TRBV9, the J gene TRBJ1-1; a possible D gene is TRBD1 (5 bases). Germline V lookup: CDR1 SGDLS, CDR2 YYNGEE. The V end lost 2 bases, the J end lost 5 bases, and 10 bases lay between the germline ends. The CDR3 sequence is 13 residues long.

Regarding this clonotype: With a much larger clone just one base away, this may be a read error. The V and J genes are TRBV27 and TRBJ2-5; TRBD2 matches 7 bases. This CDR3 has 15 residues. CDR1 MNHEY and CDR2 SMNVEV come from the germline V gene (reference sequence). The CDR3 coding sequence is TGTGCCATCAGTTTATGGTCCGGGGGGAAAGAGACCCAGTACTTC. It yields the protein CAISLWSGGKETQYF.

This clonotype was counted at least ten times. The rearrangement uses TRBV13 and TRBJ1-2; TRBD1 might be the D (5 bases). CDR3 length: 16 amino acids. Germline V gene data show CDR1 as PRHDT and CDR2 as FYEKMQ (reference sequence). Trimming shortened V by 0 bases and J by 1 base, and 12 bases separated the two germline ends. The CDR3 loop reads CASSLGTAILNYGYTF. The CDR3 DNA reads TGTGCCAGCAGCTTAGGGACAGCTATCCTTAACTATGGCTACACCTTC.

This clonotype was found many times. V is TRBV19 and J is TRBJ1-1; possible D gene TRBD1, 5 bases. Germline CDR1 LNHDA, CDR2 SQIVND (reference sequence). This CDR3 contains 16 residues. The V and J ends lost 3 bases and 0 bases respectively, with 14 bases between them. The DNA of the CDR3 is TGTGCCAGTAGTATCAAAACCGGGACGGTGAACACTGAAGCTTTCTTT. This sequence encodes CASSIKTGTVNTEAFF.

In its sample, this clonotype was seen many times. The chain couples TRBV10-3 to TRBJ1-2; D not resolved. This CDR3 is built from 13 residues. V gave up 7 bases and J gave up 2 bases, with 11 bases separating them. Germline V CDR1 and CDR2: ENHRY, SYGVKD. The DNA of the CDR3 is TGTGCCATCAACCCCGGGAACAACTATGGCTACACCTTC. This encodes CAINPGNNYGYTF.

This clonotype was found many times. This chain uses TRBV6-2 or TRBV6-3 with TRBJ1-1; 10 nucleotides line up with TRBD1. This CDR3 spans 17 amino acids. Looked up from germline, CDR1 is MNHEY and CDR2 is SVGEGT. V was clipped by 1 base and J by 7 bases; unmatched bases: 12. CDR3 bases: TGTGCCAGCAGTTACTTAATAACGGACAGGGGGAGAGGTGAAGCTTTCTTT. It translates to CASSYLITDRGRGEAFF.

V usage is TRBV28 and J usage is TRBJ2-7; TRBD1 matches at 9 bases. CDR1 is MDHEN, CDR2 SYDVKM, per germline. There are 14 residues in the CDR3. The ends lost 7 bases at V and 5 bases at J; junction bases unmatched: 9. CDR3 sequence reads: CASKGGTGMNEQYF. The CDR3 region has the DNA TGTGCCAGCAAAGGCGGGACAGGGATGAACGAGCAGTACTTC.

This clonotype was picked up many times. V and J are TRBV6-1 and TRBJ2-5, with D tentatively TRBD1 (6 bases). The length of the CDR3 is 13 residues. CDR1 is MNHNS, CDR2 SASEGT, per germline. The V end was cut by 6 bases, the J end by 1 base, with 9 bases between. As DNA, the CDR3 is TGTGCCAGCAGCCCGGACAGCCAAGAGACCCAGTACTTC. Protein product: CASSPDSQETQYF.

This clonotype was observed many times. A read error may account for a junction end that differs from germline. The V call is TRBV12-3 or TRBV12-4, the J call TRBJ1-2; D is possibly TRBD1 (6 bases). This CDR3 contains 10 residues. CDR3 in amino acids: CASTLRGVLF. In DNA, the CDR3 is TGTGCCAGCACCTTAAGGGGGGTCCTATTC.

V usage is TRBV6-1 and J usage is TRBJ1-2, with unresolved D. Per germline, CDR1 MNHNS and CDR2 SASEGT. Trimming shortened V by 6 bases and J by 7 bases, and 18 bases separated the two germline ends. The CDR3 consists of 14 residues. DNA of the CDR3: TGTGCCAGCAGCACGGACGTCCTGTTCGGTGGCTACACCTTC. Translating it yields CASSTDVLFGGYTF.

The table lists this clonotype with many counts. The V and J genes are TRBV12-3 or TRBV12-4 and TRBJ1-6, with a possible D match to TRBD1 (6 bases). The ends were cut back, 2 bases at V and 6 bases at J, with 11 bases in the middle. The CDR3 covers 15 residues. CDR3 sequence (DNA): TGTGCCAGCAGTTTATGGCAGGGGACTAATTCACCCCTCCACTTT. It codes for CASSLWQGTNSPLHF.

To note about this clonotype: This sequence may be a read error, since a much larger clone differs from it by one base. The chain employs TRBV28 and TRBJ1-5; D uncertain. V dropped 3 bases and J dropped 6 bases, with 6 bases sitting between them. The germline V gene encodes CDR1 MDHEN and CDR2 SYDVKM. The CDR3 covers 12 residues. The CDR3 here is CASSFARQPQHF. The DNA of the CDR3 is TGTGCCAGCAGTTTTGCCCGTCAGCCCCAGCATTTT.

Only a few counts were recorded for this clonotype. CDR3 sequence (DNA): TGCGCCAGCAGCCAAGGCTCAGCTTCCTACGAGCAGTACTTC. This encodes CASSQGSASYEQYF. The chain employs TRBV4-1 and TRBJ2-7, with D unresolved. Between the trimmed V and J ends, which lost 1 base and 1 base, there was a span of 8 bases. In germline, CDR1 is MGHRA, CDR2 YSYEKL. The CDR3 contains 14 residues.

This clonotype appeared many times. This chain joins TRBV25-1 and TRBJ1-3, with TRBD1 as a possible D gene (6 bases). Germline V gene data show CDR1 as MGHDK and CDR2 as SYGVNS. The V and J ends lost 3 bases and 2 bases respectively, with 14 bases between them. The CDR3 spans 16 residues. The CDR3 reads CASSEVGASTGNTIYF. The CDR3 region has the DNA TGTGCCAGCAGTGAGGTGGGGGCCTCAACTGGAAACACCATATATTTT.

In its sample, this clonotype was seen once. The chain links TRBV7-3 to TRBJ2-5; D possibly uses TRBD1 or TRBD2 (5 bases each). The CDR3 is 12 residues long. Trimming pared 2 bases from V and 7 bases from J, leaving 8 bases between. The germline V gene encodes CDR1 SGHTA and CDR2 FQGTGA. The CDR3 region has the DNA TGTGCCAGCAGCTTACGGGGCGGGACCCAGTACTTC. This codes for CASSLRGGTQYF.

This clonotype was seen a single time. The chain joins TRBV11-2 to TRBJ2-7, with TRBD2 as a possible D gene (5 bases). V dropped 5 bases and J dropped 5 bases, with 16 bases sitting between them. The CDR3 length is 14 residues. Germline V gene data show CDR1 as SGHAT and CDR2 as FQNNGV. The CDR3 here is CASSPRLLGHEQYF. For the CDR3, the DNA is TGTGCCAGCAGCCCTAGACTATTAGGGCACGAGCAGTACTTC.

This clonotype was detected ten times or more. DNA for the CDR3: TGTGCCAGCACCCCCTGGGGTGGGGAGACCCAGTACTTC. Translated, it gives CASTPWGGETQYF. The V and J genes are TRBV12-3 or TRBV12-4 and TRBJ2-5, with D unresolved. There are 13 residues in the CDR3. Trimming pared 7 bases from V and 5 bases from J, leaving 14 bases between.

This clonotype showed up just a few times. For the CDR3, the DNA is TGCGCCAGCAGCCAAGATCCTACAGGGGGCTTATACACTGAAGCTTTCTTT. Translating it yields CASSQDPTGGLYTEAFF. The chain links TRBV4-1 to TRBJ1-1, with 9 nucleotides matching TRBD1. This CDR3 is built from 17 residues. Germline CDR1 reads MGHRA; CDR2 reads YSYEKL. Trimming took 0 bases from V and 3 from J; bases not matched to a gene: 8.

This clonotype was counted many times. This sequence joins TRBV28 and TRBJ1-1; D perhaps matches TRBD1 (5 bases). Deletions cut 6 bases from V and 3 bases from J, with 11 bases between. The CDR3 runs to 13 residues. CDR1 and CDR2 from the germline V gene are MDHEN and SYDVKM. DNA of the CDR3: TGTGCCAGCAGCCCAAGGGGTGACACTGAAGCTTTCTTT. Protein product: CASSPRGDTEAFF.

This clonotype was observed at least ten times. This rearrangement joins TRBV20-1 to TRBJ2-7; TRBD2 agrees at 12 bases. J was trimmed by 0 bases and V by 0 bases; bases with no gene match: 9. Per the germline V gene, CDR1 is DFQATT and CDR2 is SNEGSKA (reference sequence). This CDR3 comprises 18 residues. This CDR3 is CSARDPELAGGPSYEQYF. The CDR3, as DNA: TGCAGTGCTAGAGATCCCGAGCTAGCGGGGGGGCCCTCCTACGAGCAGTACTTC.

This clonotype occurred many times. The rearrangement links TRBV6-1 to TRBJ1-2; perhaps TRBD1 as D (5 bases). This CDR3 is 15 amino acids long. Deletions cut 0 bases from V and 4 bases from J, with 12 bases between. CDR1 and CDR2 (germline): MNHNS, SASEGT. The chain's CDR3 is CASSEAGQGIYGYTF. In DNA form, the CDR3 reads TGTGCCAGCAGTGAAGCGGGCCAGGGCATCTATGGCTACACCTTC.

The V and J genes are TRBV5-1 and TRBJ2-6; D might be TRBD2 (5 bases). This CDR3 has 18 residues. V was clipped by 0 bases and J by 0 bases, with 13 bases between them. Germline V CDR1 and CDR2: SGHRS, YFSETQ. CDR3 coding DNA: TGCGCCAGCAGCTTGGAAGAGGGCCCGAGCTCTGGGGCCAACGTCCTGACTTTC. It specifies CASSLEEGPSSGANVLTF.